Listed below are T cell receptor beta chains from one sample, sequenced in a study of memory CD4+ T cells and cytomegalovirus serostatus. TCRdb's copy holds only in-frame clones and misses some; the assay was immunoSEQ multiplex PCR. The data hold tens of thousands of clones, with 65% to 80% observed a single time. The sequenced material came from memory CD4+ T cells from blood. The receptors derive from an adult in good health and CMV-seropositive. CDR3s include the opening cysteine and the closing phenylalanine or tryptophan. The D gene is left open where the match is weak. Not every row has a clone size; where given, it reads once, few, many or a size class.

cdr3_nt cdr3_aa j_call clone_size d_call v_call
TGTGCCAGCTCAGGACTAGGGCAGACCCAGTACTTC CASSGLGQTQYF TRBJ2-5 . TRBD2 TRBV18
TGTGCCAGCGCGTGGGGAGCCAACTATGGCTACACCTTC CASAWGANYGYTF TRBJ1-2 few . TRBV6-6
TGCGCCAGCAGCCACGTGATCGGCCGAACTCGCTCCTATAATTCACCCCTCCACTTT CASSHVIGRTRSYNSPLHF TRBJ1-6 . . TRBV4-1
TGTGCCAGCAGCGTAGATAGCGGAACATACGAGCAGTACTTC CASSVDSGTYEQYF TRBJ2-7 . . TRBV9
TGTGCCAGCAGCTTAGCGGAGGGATCTCGGAATTCACCCCTCCACTTT CASSLAEGSRNSPLHF TRBJ1-6 . . TRBV7-8
TGTGCCACCAGCAGACGTGACTCTGGGGCCAACGTCCTGACTTTC CATSRRDSGANVLTF TRBJ2-6 . . TRBV15
TGCGCCAGCAGCTTGTCAGGGGGCTTTAACACTGAAGCTTTCTTT CASSLSGGFNTEAFF TRBJ1-1 . TRBD1 TRBV5-1
TGTGCCAGCTCACCAAGGTTAGCGGGAGCCGGCAATGAGCAGTTCTTC CASSPRLAGAGNEQFF TRBJ2-1 . TRBD2 TRBV18
TGTGCCAGCAGCCCCCGGACTAGCGGGACAGATACGCAGTATTTT CASSPRTSGTDTQYF TRBJ2-3 . TRBD2 TRBV7-2
TGTGCCAGCAGCACTCGACGATACAATGAGCAGTTCTTC CASSTRRYNEQFF TRBJ2-1 . . TRBV7-8
TGTGCCAGCAGTTACGCGGGGGGTCCCACAGATACGCAGTATTTT CASSYAGGPTDTQYF TRBJ2-3 . TRBD2 TRBV6-6
TGCGCCAGCAGCCAACAATCCGGAGCGGGGCAGCCCCAGCATTTT CASSQQSGAGQPQHF TRBJ1-5 few . TRBV4-3
TGTGCCAGCAGTGAAGCGCTTCTTAAGTGGGGCTATGGCTACACCTTC CASSEALLKWGYGYTF TRBJ1-2 . . TRBV6-1
TGTGCCAGCTCACCAGGGCAGGAAGAGACCCAGTACTTC CASSPGQEETQYF TRBJ2-5 . . TRBV18
TGTGCCAGTAGCCAGGGGGTAGCGGGGGGGTTCTACAATGAGCAGTTCTTC CASSQGVAGGFYNEQFF TRBJ2-1 once TRBD2 TRBV19
TGTGCCAGCAGTTTGGTAGCGGGAGGATACGAGCAGTACTTC CASSLVAGGYEQYF TRBJ2-7 medium-sized TRBD2 TRBV27
TGCGCCAGCAGCCAGGGACAGGGTGGCCCAGATACGCAGTATTTT CASSQGQGGPDTQYF TRBJ2-3 . TRBD1 TRBV5-1
TGTGCCAGCAGCCACCCGGGCACAGATACGCAGTATTTT CASSHPGTDTQYF TRBJ2-3 . . TRBV14
TGTGCCAGCAGTTACTTCAATGAGCAGTTCTTC CASSYFNEQFF TRBJ2-1 . . TRBV6-5
TGTGCCAGCAGCTCGCGGGAGGGGGTTGGCTACACCTTC CASSSREGVGYTF TRBJ1-2 . . TRBV7-2
TGTGCCAGCAGGACAAGTATGAAATTGGTACGCGAGCAGTACTTC CASRTSMKLVREQYF TRBJ2-7 once . TRBV28
TGTGCCAGTAGTCGTAGACTAGCGGGAGCCGGCACCGGGGAGCTGTTTTTT CASSRRLAGAGTGELFF TRBJ2-2 . TRBD2 TRBV19
TGTGCCAGCAGGGTCCGGCACGGGAGGGGGCCCTCCTGGCCCCAGCATTTT CASRVRHGRGPSWPQHF TRBJ1-5 . TRBD1 TRBV2
TGCGCCAGCAGCACCCGGACAGGGGAAAGTGAAGCTTTCTTT CASSTRTGESEAFF TRBJ1-1 . TRBD1 TRBV4-1
TGTGCCACCAGCAGAGATCGGCAGGTACCCTCCTACGAGCAGTACTTC CATSRDRQVPSYEQYF TRBJ2-7 . . TRBV15
TGCGCCAGCAGCTTTTCTGGAACCTACGAGCAGTACTTC CASSFSGTYEQYF TRBJ2-7 . . TRBV5-1
TGTGCCAGCAGTTTAGGGGGGACCAGGTCCCGGGAGCTGTTTTTT CASSLGGTRSRELFF TRBJ2-2 . . TRBV27
TGTGCCAGCAGCTGGGGACCGTTTGAAGCTTTCTTT CASSWGPFEAFF TRBJ1-1 . . TRBV5-6
TGTGCCAGCAGTGATGACTTCACACAGCCCCAGCATTTT CASSDDFTQPQHF TRBJ1-5 . . TRBV6-1
TGCGCCAGCAGCCGTTCTGGACCGCCCGAGTACTATGGCTACACCTTC CASSRSGPPEYYGYTF TRBJ1-2 . . TRBV4-1
TGTGCCACCAGCAGAGATAGAGGGGCCTACGAGCAGTACTTC CATSRDRGAYEQYF TRBJ2-7 . . TRBV15
TGTGCCATCAGTGACCGTGGGTCTAGCGGGAGTATATCAGATACGCAGTATTTT CAISDRGSSGSISDTQYF TRBJ2-3 . TRBD2 TRBV10-3
TGTGCCAGCAGTTCCGGACAGAACCCTAGCACTGAAGCTTTCTTT CASSSGQNPSTEAFF TRBJ1-1 . . TRBV6-5
TGTGCCAGTAGTATCAGACAGGGGAAGGAAAAACTGTTTTTT CASSIRQGKEKLFF TRBJ1-4 . TRBD1 TRBV19
TGCGCCAGCAGCTTGGACGGTAGTAGGTACTACGAGCAGTACTTC CASSLDGSRYYEQYF TRBJ2-7 . . TRBV5-1
TGTGCCAGCTCACCAAACATTCAAGAGACCCAGTACTTC CASSPNIQETQYF TRBJ2-5 once . TRBV18
TGTGCCAGCAGCTTAGTTACATCCCGACCCTACGAGCAGTACTTC CASSLVTSRPYEQYF TRBJ2-7 . . TRBV7-9
TGCAGCGTTGAAGAAGGATGGGACTCTGGGGCCAACGTCCTGACTTTC CSVEEGWDSGANVLTF TRBJ2-6 . . TRBV29-1